A single sample gave rise to the 27 T cell receptor beta chains below, sequenced in a study of blood T cell repertoires in COVID-19. The repertoire was sequenced with immunoSEQ multiplex PCR; TCRdb's copy has only in-frame clones and lacks some. The profile shows roughly 150,000 clones, 65% to 85% of them singletons. What was sequenced was peripheral blood. The receptors were sampled from a man aged 65 to 85 with active or convalescent COVID-19.

The CDR3 DNA is TGTGCCAGTAGTCCGGTCGGGACTCTCGACTCTGGAAACACCATATATTTT. Translated, it gives CASSPVGTLDSGNTIYF. V is TRBV19 and J is TRBJ1-3; TRBD1 might be the D (5 bases). Germline CDR1 and CDR2: LNHDA and SQIVND (reference sequence). The CDR3 is made up of 17 amino acids. Between the trimmed V and J ends, which lost 5 bases and 0 bases, there was a span of 17 bases.

CDR3 sequence (DNA): TGTGCCAGCAGTTCACAGGGGCCGGGGGGCTACACCTTC. Its protein is CASSSQGPGGYTF. The chain carries TRBV12-3 or TRBV12-4 and TRBJ1-2; 7 positions match TRBD1. This CDR3 region has 13 residues. The V and J ends lost 4 bases and 8 bases, in that order; junction bases with no gene match: 7.

This clone was seen a handful of times. The V and J genes are TRBV5-6 and TRBJ2-3; 13 bases agree with TRBD2. Trimming cost V 4 bases and J 4 bases; bases outside gene matches: 3. CDR3 size: 15 residues. From germline, CDR1 is SGHDT and CDR2 YYEEEE. This CDR3 is CASSRLAGGSDTQYF. The CDR3, as DNA: TGTGCCAGCAGCCGACTAGCGGGGGGATCAGATACGCAGTATTTT.

This chain links TRBV12-3 or TRBV12-4 with TRBJ1-3; D unclear. Trimming stripped 5 bases from V and 5 bases from J, with 10 bases between. The CDR3 loop spans 13 amino acids. CDR3 in amino acids: CASSGLRRNTIYF. The CDR3, as DNA: TGTGCCAGCAGTGGCCTGAGGAGAAACACCATATATTTT.

The chain combines TRBV28 with TRBJ1-6; D uncertain. This CDR3 has 12 residues. Germline V gene data show CDR1 as MDHEN and CDR2 as SYDVKM. The germline V and J ends were trimmed by 7 bases and 10 bases, with 11 bases remaining between them. CDR3 sequence: CASNRGGSPLHF. For the CDR3, the DNA is TGTGCCAGCAACCGGGGAGGGTCACCCCTCCACTTT. Combining the CDR3 with reference TRBV28 and TRBJ1-6 gives the whole variable domain DVKVTQSSRYLVKRTGEKVFLECVQDMDHENMFWYRQDPGLGLRLIYFSYDVKMKEKGDIPEGYSVSREKKERFSLILESASTNQTSMYLCASNRGGSPLHFGNGTRLTVT.

The chain employs TRBV27 and TRBJ1-1, with a tentative D call TRBD1 (6 bases). In germline, CDR1 is MNHEY, CDR2 SMNVEV (reference sequence). This CDR3 region has 14 residues. The V end lost 8 bases, the J end lost 6 bases, and 19 bases lay between the germline ends. In DNA, the CDR3 is TGTGCCAGCTGTAAGGGGGGGATAAGCGCTGAAGCTTTCTTT. Its translation: CASCKGGISAEAFF.

This clone has just one count. The chain joins TRBV18 to TRBJ1-4; 8 positions agree with TRBD1. CDR1 is KGHSH and CDR2 is LQKENI in the germline V gene. The CDR3 is made up of 15 amino acids. V gave up 4 bases and J gave up 5 bases; unmatched junction bases: 6. The DNA for the CDR3 is TGTGCCAGCTCACAAAACAGGGGGAAGAATGAAAAACTGTTTTTT. This encodes CASSQNRGKNEKLFF.

The chain combines TRBV14 with TRBJ2-3, with 10 bases fitting TRBD2. Germline trimming cut 4 bases from V and 6 bases from J; bases unmatched to any gene: 7. CDR3 length equals 15 residues. The germline V gene has CDR1 SGHDN and CDR2 FVKESK. The CDR3 DNA reads as TGTGCCAGCAGCCGCCTAGCGGGAGTGTGGGATACGCAGTATTTT. Amino acid sequence: CASSRLAGVWDTQYF.

This chain links TRBV19 with TRBJ2-2, with 9 bases lining up with TRBD1. Germline loops: CDR1 LNHDA, CDR2 SQIVND (reference sequence). With V trimmed by 5 bases and J by 8 bases, 15 bases remained unmatched. The CDR3 consists of 17 residues. The CDR3 coding sequence is TGTGCCAGTAGTCGGCGGACAGGGGAAACCTATGGTGGGGAGCTGTTTTTT. This encodes CASSRRTGETYGGELFF.

A single count supports this clone. The chain carries TRBV7-8 and TRBJ2-5, with D perhaps matching TRBD1 (5 bases). CDR3 length: 15 amino acids. Deletions cut 5 bases from V and 4 bases from J, with 17 bases between. The germline CDR1 and CDR2 sequences are SGHVS and FQNEAQ. CDR3 residues: CASSTAQGFRETQYF. CDR3 sequence (DNA): TGTGCCAGCAGCACCGCCCAGGGTTTTAGAGAGACCCAGTACTTC. Complete variable domain (other parts from reference TRBV7-8 and TRBJ2-5): GAGVSQSPRYKVAKRGQDVALRCDPISGHVSLFWYQQALGQGPEFLTYFQNEAQLDKSGLPSDRFFAERPEGSVSTLKIQRTQQEDSAVYLCASSTAQGFRETQYFGPGTRLLVL.

About this clone itself: The identical CDR3 is also encoded by other nucleotide sequences in the sample. The chain has TRBV5-1 and TRBJ1-1, with unresolved D. The CDR3 length is 14 residues. Germline lookup yields CDR1 SGHRS and CDR2 YFSETQ. Trimming removed 0 bases from V and 3 bases from J, with 9 bases in between. The CDR3 is CASSLGGVDTEAFF. The DNA of the CDR3 is TGCGCCAGCAGCTTGGGGGGAGTGGACACTGAAGCTTTCTTT. Full variable domain (outside the CDR3, taken from reference TRBV5-1 and TRBJ1-1): KAGVTQTPRYLIKTRGQQVTLSCSPISGHRSVSWYQQTPGQGLQFLFEYFSETQRNKGNFPGRFSGRQFSNSRSEMNVSTLELGDSALYLCASSLGGVDTEAFFGQGTRLTVV.

This chain uses TRBV6-2 or TRBV6-3 with TRBJ1-2; 7 nucleotides line up with TRBD1. J was trimmed by 5 bases and V by 5 bases; bases with no gene match: 14. From germline, CDR1 is MNHEY and CDR2 SVGEGT. The CDR3 extends over 16 amino acids. CDR3 region: CASSVRDSSLYYGYTF. The CDR3 region has the DNA TGTGCCAGCAGTGTCCGGGACAGCAGCCTTTATTATGGCTACACCTTC.

J is TRBJ2-1 and V is TRBV14; the match to TRBD2 covers 8 bases. V lost 4 bases to trimming and J lost 12 bases; unmatched junction nucleotides: 11. Germline CDR1 and CDR2: SGHDN and FVKESK. CDR3 size: 14 residues. CDR3 amino acids: CASSPPLGGTRQFF. CDR3 bases: TGTGCCAGCAGCCCCCCGCTCGGAGGGACTAGGCAGTTCTTC.

The chain couples TRBV5-1 to TRBJ2-2; 7 bases fit TRBD1. Germline V gene data show CDR1 as SGHRS and CDR2 as YFSETQ. J was trimmed by 4 bases and V by 0 bases; bases with no gene match: 6. CDR3 length: 16 amino acids. CDR3 region: CASSLGAGGSTGELFF. The DNA for the CDR3 is TGCGCCAGCAGCTTGGGGGCAGGGGGAAGCACCGGGGAGCTGTTTTTT.

The chain has TRBV11-2 and TRBJ2-2; possible D gene TRBD2, 6 bases. Per the germline V gene, CDR1 is SGHAT and CDR2 is FQNNGV. V was cut by 1 base and J by 7 bases, with 10 bases left in between. The CDR3 is made up of 14 amino acids. The CDR3 loop is CASSLVRGNGELFF. CDR3 bases: TGTGCCAGCAGCTTAGTCCGGGGGAACGGGGAGCTGTTTTTT.

The rearrangement links TRBV2 to TRBJ1-4; tentatively, D is TRBD1 (6 bases). The germline V gene has CDR1 SNHLY and CDR2 FYNNEI. The CDR3 has 15 residues. Trimming stripped 6 bases from V and 6 bases from J, with 17 bases between. The DNA of the CDR3 is TGTGCCAGCAGGGCCAGGGGACGAAACCATGAAAAACTGTTTTTT. Residues: CASRARGRNHEKLFF.

The chain recombines TRBV19 with TRBJ2-5; possibly TRBD1 for D (5 bases). Deletions cut 5 bases from V and 3 bases from J, with 10 bases between. The CDR3 contains 13 residues. CDR1 and CDR2 from the germline V gene are LNHDA and SQIVND (reference sequence). This CDR3 is CASSLRGEETQYF. In DNA form, the CDR3 reads TGTGCCAGTAGTCTTAGGGGTGAAGAGACCCAGTACTTC.

The chain employs TRBV11-2 and TRBJ2-7, with TRBD1 matching over 8 bases. Looked up from germline, CDR1 is SGHAT and CDR2 is FQNNGV. The CDR3 runs 17 residues. Trimming removed 1 base from V and 2 bases from J; junction bases left unmatched: 10. The CDR3 DNA follows: TGTGCCAGCAGCTTAGTTTTAGGACAGGGAGATCCCTACGAGCAGTACTTC. As protein: CASSLVLGQGDPYEQYF.

This clone was observed once. The rearrangement links TRBV7-2 to TRBJ1-2, with 7 bases aligning to TRBD1. The V gene's germline CDR1 is SGHTA and CDR2 FQGNSA. The CDR3 is 14 amino acids. V gave up 4 bases and J gave up 2 bases; unmatched junction bases: 4. This CDR3 reads CASSYDRANYGYTF. CDR3 bases: TGTGCCAGCAGCTACGACAGGGCCAACTATGGCTACACCTTC.

The chain uses TRBV6-2 or TRBV6-3 and TRBJ2-2; D ambiguous. Looked up from germline, CDR1 is MNHEY and CDR2 is SVGEGT. The CDR3 is 13 amino acids. V was trimmed by 2 bases and J by 7 bases, leaving 8 bases between them. The CDR3 DNA sequence: TGTGCCAGCAGTTACCTGACGGGCGGGGAGCTGTTTTTT. Translating gives CASSYLTGGELFF.

This chain connects TRBV28 to TRBJ1-1, with 10 positions matching TRBD1. Germline V gives CDR1 MDHEN, CDR2 SYDVKM. After removal of 3 bases from V and 0 bases from J, the junction contained 4 bases not matched to a gene. The CDR3 consists of 16 residues. The CDR3 DNA reads as TGTGCCAGCAGTTTCGGGACAGGGGCCCTGAACACTGAAGCTTTCTTT. Its protein product is CASSFGTGALNTEAFF. The complete variable domain, with remaining parts taken from reference TRBV28 and TRBJ1-1, reads DVKVTQSSRYLVKRTGEKVFLECVQDMDHENMFWYRQDPGLGLRLIYFSYDVKMKEKGDIPEGYSVSREKKERFSLILESASTNQTSMYLCASSFGTGALNTEAFFGQGTRLTVV.

V is TRBV7-2 and J is TRBJ1-1, with D possibly TRBD1 on 5 matching bases. CDR3 length: 14 residues. V gave up 1 base and J gave up 1 base, with 7 bases separating them. Per germline, CDR1 SGHTA and CDR2 FQGNSA. The CDR3 region is CASSLGGRNTEAFF. In DNA, the CDR3 is TGTGCCAGCAGCTTAGGGGGCCGGAACACTGAAGCTTTCTTT.

The gene calls are TRBV11-2 and TRBJ2-5; TRBD2 agrees at 9 bases. Per germline, CDR1 SGHAT and CDR2 FQNNGV. The ends lost 5 bases at V and 5 bases at J; junction bases unmatched: 12. The CDR3 length is 16 residues. The CDR3 nucleotides are TGTGCCAGCAGCCCACGGAATAGCGGGAGTCAGGAGACCCAGTACTTC. Its protein product is CASSPRNSGSQETQYF.

The chain carries TRBV30 and TRBJ2-7; 9 bases fit TRBD2. The CDR3 length is 19 residues. The trim removed 0 bases at V and 4 bases at J, leaving 19 bases unmatched. Per germline, CDR1 GTSNPN and CDR2 SVGIG (reference sequence). CDR3 residues: CAWSVLRGGGGRAGYEQYF. The CDR3 bases are TGTGCCTGGAGTGTACTAAGGGGTGGAGGCGGGAGGGCCGGGTACGAGCAGTACTTC.

The chain carries TRBV28 and TRBJ1-1; D possibly corresponds to TRBD1 (6 bases). The CDR3 is 13 residues long. The germline CDR1 and CDR2 sequences are MDHEN and SYDVKM. With 3 bases removed from V and 5 bases from J, the gap between germline ends came to 10 bases. The CDR3, as DNA: TGTGCCAGCAGTTTTACAGGGCAGACTGAAGCTTTCTTT. Protein product: CASSFTGQTEAFF.

This chain joins TRBV19 and TRBJ2-1; 7 bases are a match to TRBD2. Trimming cost V 9 bases and J 3 bases; bases outside gene matches: 2. The CDR3 spans 12 residues. CDR1 is LNHDA and CDR2 is SQIVND in the germline V gene (reference sequence). Written as DNA, the CDR3 is TGTGCCAGCGGGGGGTACTACAATGAGCAGTTCTTC. This translates into CASGGYYNEQFF.

The CDR3, as DNA: TGTGCCAGCAGCTTAGGGTTTGGGGGGATGGCAGCTTTCTTT. Its protein product is CASSLGFGGMAAFF. The chain links TRBV7-2 to TRBJ1-1; D may be TRBD1 (5 bases). Trimming stripped 1 base from V and 10 bases from J, with 16 bases between. Per the germline V gene, CDR1 is SGHTA and CDR2 is FQGNSA. The CDR3 sequence is 14 residues long.